This TCR beta chain was retrieved from a study of OX40 agonist ivuxolimab in advanced cancers. About the study: Hepatocellular carcinoma, melanoma, renal cell or head and neck cancer affected the dose-escalation patients. Prior anti-PD-1, anti-PD-L1 or anti-CTLA-4 therapy did not bar entry, and around 39% had some. The dose-escalation cohort was about 86% male, with a mean age of about 58 years, ranging roughly 23 to 85.

Some clones are missing from TCRdb's copy, which holds only in-frame ones; the method was immunoSEQ multiplex PCR. This sample yields around 62,000 clones, of which roughly 88% are seen a single time; 1.6% belongs to the top ten. This clone was observed a handful of times. Trimming removed 3 bases from V and 3 bases from J, with 14 bases in between. CDR1 and CDR2 (germline): MDHEN, SYDVKM. There are 15 residues in the CDR3. This TCR was sampled from an adult with an advanced solid tumor such as melanoma, head and neck, liver or kidney cancer. The chain employs TRBV28 and TRBJ1-1; D possibly corresponds to TRBD1 (5 bases). Sequencing used CD4+ or CD8+ T cells sorted from blood, obtained in a trial of the OX40 agonist ivuxolimab. CDR3 residues: CASSLGGWGDTEAFF. CDR3 nucleotide sequence: TGTGCCAGCAGTTTGGGCGGGTGGGGGGACACTGAAGCTTTCTTT.